This T cell receptor (beta chain) came from a study of T cells in tumors and immune-related adverse events (dated by TCRdb to about 2021). As for this clone: Its binding antigen is unknown. No much larger clonotype is one base removed from it; base qualities were not supplied.

The immunoSEQ assay was used to amplify and sequence the TCR beta locus, producing bulk TCR Vbeta CDR3 data. As for the authors' bioinformatics: Non-productive CDR3s, sequences shorter than 7 amino acids, and those not starting with C or ending with F/W were excluded. Analysis was restricted to specimens with at least 1000 reads, and clonotypes were defined at the amino acid level. Clonality was calculated as 1 minus Pielou's evenness. To equalize library sizes, abundance-weighted random subsampling with replacement was performed 100 times so that 95% confidence intervals could be reported. The Morisita overlap index was used to quantify repertoire overlap, and for each specimen the top 40 clones were checked for overlap with the irAE. The clones in this table, taken by TCRdb from immuneACCESS, are in-frame only. Not every clone is retained; where verified, under half of the shortfall comes from an unresolved V gene, and the cause of the rest is unknown. V and J calls plus clone size are reproduced from that table; the DNA served to infer D and trimming. Present in this sample are 9,000 to 13,000 clones, under 95% of which were seen just once. Clones ranked in the top ten supply 1.5% of the sample.

Per the publication, the treatment or condition label means: nivolumab (PD-1 blockade) given before sampling. The DNeasy Blood and Tissue Kit was used to extract DNA from the formalin-fixed paraffin-embedded specimens. Looking up the germline V gene yields CDR1 SGHTA and CDR2 FQGNSA. From the cysteine through the phenylalanine, the CDR3 covers 15 amino acids. The sequence is cut down to CDR3 DNA, 45 bases in frame from base 1. V and J lose 1 base and 2 bases, and a span of 9 bases separates them. This material consisted of lymph node tissue, taken from a patient treated with anti-PD-1 therapy. This receptor was obtained from a female donor with metastatic renal cell carcinoma. The chain uses TRBV7-2 and TRBJ1-5; D gene: possibly TRBD1, on 5 matching bases. The nucleotide sequence is given as TGTGCCAGCAGCTTAGTGTTAGGGGGCAATCAGCCCCAGCATTTT. This codes for CASSLVLGGNQPQHF.